This TCR beta chain originates from a study of CD8 T cells in Susac syndrome. Random-hexamer reverse transcription was applied to roughly 0.5 to 1 ug RNA. Multiplex PCR with immunoSEQ amplified the TCR beta CDR3 across 54 Vbeta and 13 Jbeta. TCRdb independently ran MiXCR on the immunoSEQ multiplex PCR reads; one entry per CDR3 protein. The sample contains 400,000 to 550,000 distinct CDR3 sequences, approximately 85% of which appear only once. Sequencing of TCR beta drew on CD8+ and CD4+ T cells from blood. FACS was used to enrich TEMRA cells, whereas the CD8+ and CD4+ T cells were obtained by negative isolation. V shed 6 bases and J 8 bases; nucleotides not matched to a gene: 3. Germline V gives CDR1 MGHRA, CDR2 YSYEKL. CDR3 length: 12 residues.

This TCR derives from a human donor with multiple sclerosis. The sample taken for sequencing was CD8+ T cells from PBMCs. The chain links TRBV4-1 to TRBJ2-1; 8 nucleotides align to TRBD1. As DNA, the CDR3 is TGCGCCAGCAGTGACAGGGGATATGAGCAGTTCTTC. Translating gives CASSDRGYEQFF.